This T cell receptor (beta chain) comes out of a study of CD8 T cells in ankylosing spondylitis. Findings of the study overall: Both synovial fluid and blood in reactive arthritis had previously been reported to carry some motif variants. The study identified a TCR beta motif of 7 or 8 highly homologous variants that appeared characteristic of ankylosing spondylitis blood. Matched ankylosing spondylitis synovial fluid reportedly showed significant enrichment of disease-linked clones.

Quantitative 5'-RACE with molecular barcodes generated TCR beta libraries. TCRdb called the 5' RACE reads again in MiXCR, with one record for every CDR3 protein. The sample includes some 250,000 distinct CDR3 sequences, less than 10% of them seen just once. From germline, CDR1 is MNHNY and CDR2 SVGAGI (reference sequence). V lost 7 bases, J lost 9 bases, and 12 bases lay in between. The CDR3 loop spans 12 amino acids. This clonotype was picked up many times. The antigen is undetermined. This clonotype was sampled from a male donor with ankylosing spondylitis or in good health (not recorded which). This rearrangement joins TRBV6-6 to TRBJ2-2, with D uncertain. Input material: blood, either unsorted or a sorted T cell fraction (not recorded which). The CDR3 DNA is TGTGCCAGCACCCTGCGAGAGAGGGAGCTGTTTTTT. Amino acids: CASTLRERELFF.